Shown below are 12 T cell receptor beta chains from a single sample sequenced in a study of OX40 agonist ivuxolimab in advanced cancers. Repertoires were generated with immunoSEQ multiplex PCR, while TCRdb's copy carries only in-frame clones and drops some. Here the sample spans 50,000 to 65,000 clones, about 90% being singletons. The material was CD4+ or CD8+ T cells sorted from blood, obtained in a trial of the OX40 agonist ivuxolimab. All receptors come from an adult with an advanced solid tumor such as melanoma, head and neck, liver or kidney cancer.

The gene calls are TRBV7-2 and TRBJ2-1, with D possibly matching TRBD1 (6 bases). The V gene's germline CDR1 is SGHTA and CDR2 FQGNSA. The ends were cut back, 4 bases at V and 8 bases at J, with 12 bases in the middle. This CDR3 has 13 residues. CDR3 sequence (DNA): TGTGCCAGCAGCTGGGGCAGGGGAGATGAGCAGTTCTTC. The encoded protein is CASSWGRGDEQFF.

V and J are TRBV5-1 and TRBJ2-3; a weak D match, TRBD1 (6 bases). This CDR3 is 17 amino acids long. With 0 bases removed from V and 3 bases from J, the gap between germline ends came to 17 bases. Germline V lookup: CDR1 SGHRS, CDR2 YFSETQ. This CDR3 is CASSLAGRGLGTDTQYF. CDR3 bases: TGCGCCAGCAGCTTGGCCGGAAGGGGGTTAGGAACAGATACGCAGTATTTT.

This clone was recorded only once. The chain carries TRBV27 and TRBJ2-5; D gene unclear. The length of the CDR3 is 15 residues. Germline lookup yields CDR1 MNHEY and CDR2 SMNVEV (reference sequence). Trimming left V 5 bases short and J 0 bases short, with 13 bases between. The CDR3 sequence: CASSPRTEYQETQYF. Here the CDR3 DNA reads TGTGCCAGCAGTCCAAGGACCGAGTACCAAGAGACCCAGTACTTC.

This chain joins TRBV11-1 and TRBJ2-3; D ambiguous. Germline CDR1 and CDR2: SGHAT and FQDESV (reference sequence). The CDR3 contains 13 residues. Between the trimmed V and J ends, which lost 1 base and 11 bases, there was a span of 13 bases. CDR3 nucleotide sequence: TGTGCCAGCAGCTTAGAGTTGGACCGTGGGCAGTATTTT. This codes for CASSLELDRGQYF.

This sequence joins TRBV5-1 and TRBJ2-7; D is possibly TRBD1 (6 bases). The germline V and J ends were trimmed by 3 bases and 2 bases, with 12 bases remaining between them. Germline V gene lookup returns CDR1 SGHRS and CDR2 YFSETQ. The CDR3 totals 14 residues. CDR3 sequence reads: CASSSRDTTYEQYF. As DNA, the CDR3 is TGCGCCAGCAGCTCCCGGGACACTACCTACGAGCAGTACTTC. Supplemented by reference TRBV5-1 and TRBJ2-7, the full variable domain reads KAGVTQTPRYLIKTRGQQVTLSCSPISGHRSVSWYQQTPGQGLQFLFEYFSETQRNKGNFPGRFSGRQFSNSRSEMNVSTLELGDSALYLCASSSRDTTYEQYFGPGTRLTVT.

The chain joins TRBV4-1 to TRBJ2-7; D is uncertain. Trimming left V 1 base short and J 0 bases short, with 10 bases between. There are 15 residues in the CDR3. The germline V gene encodes CDR1 MGHRA and CDR2 YSYEKL. Written as DNA, the CDR3 is TGCGCCAGCAGCCAAGCCAGCGTCAGCTCCTACGAGCAGTACTTC. Translation: CASSQASVSSYEQYF.

The chain combines TRBV11-3 with TRBJ2-7; TRBD1 is a possible D gene (5 bases). Trimming shortened V by 4 bases and J by 5 bases, and 12 bases separated the two germline ends. CDR3 length equals 13 residues. Germline V gene lookup returns CDR1 SGHNT and CDR2 YENEEA. DNA for the CDR3: TGTGCCAGCAGCTCCTCAGGGTACCACGAGCAGTACTTC. Encoded protein: CASSSSGYHEQYF. Using reference TRBV11-3 and TRBJ2-7 for the parts outside the CDR3, the full variable domain is EAGVVQSPRYKIIEKKQPVAFWCNPISGHNTLYWYLQNLGQGPELLIRYENEEAVDDSQLPKDRFSAERLKGVDSTLKIQPAELGDSAVYLCASSSSGYHEQYFGPGTRLTVT.

The chain recombines TRBV7-2 with TRBJ2-3; the match to TRBD2 covers 8 bases. Unmatched junction bases numbered 8, after V lost 4 bases and J lost 2 bases. The CDR3 is made up of 16 amino acids. CDR1 and CDR2 (germline): SGHTA, FQGNSA. This chain's CDR3 is CASSSRLARNTDTQYF. CDR3 coding DNA: TGTGCCAGCAGCTCCAGACTAGCGAGAAACACAGATACGCAGTATTTT.

The rearrangement links TRBV6-4 to TRBJ2-5; the D is unclear. CDR1 and CDR2 from the germline V gene are MRHNA and SNTAGT. The CDR3 covers 13 residues. V dropped 7 bases and J dropped 4 bases, with 13 bases sitting between them. CDR3: CASKYYRPETQYF. The DNA of the CDR3 is TGTGCCAGCAAGTACTATAGGCCAGAGACCCAGTACTTC.

V is TRBV7-9 and J is TRBJ1-2; D unclear. The CDR3 has 16 amino acids. Germline lookup yields CDR1 SEHNR and CDR2 FQNEAQ (reference sequence). Trimming pared 5 bases from V and 2 bases from J, leaving 18 bases between. In DNA form, the CDR3 reads TGTGCCAGCAGCGCAGGTTCAACAGATCGAAACTATGGCTACACCTTC. This gives the protein CASSAGSTDRNYGYTF.

The rearrangement uses TRBV7-2 and TRBJ2-3, with TRBD1 identical over 7 bases. Germline values: CDR1 SGHTA, CDR2 FQGNSA. Losses at the gene ends were 4 bases for V and 0 bases for J; bases not matched to a gene: 7. The CDR3 is 16 residues long. Here the CDR3 reads CASSSWDSTSTDTQYF. The CDR3, as DNA: TGTGCCAGCAGCTCGTGGGACAGTACTAGCACAGATACGCAGTATTTT.

V is TRBV7-2 and J is TRBJ1-1; perhaps TRBD1 as D (6 bases). Trimming pared 4 bases from V and 5 bases from J, leaving 20 bases between. In germline, CDR1 is SGHTA, CDR2 FQGNSA. The CDR3 is made up of 16 amino acids. CDR3 region: CASSSPGGGGWTEAFF. The CDR3 region has the DNA TGTGCCAGCAGCTCCCCCGGAGGAGGGGGTTGGACTGAAGCTTTCTTT.